What follows is one T cell receptor (beta chain) and its context. The antigen remains undetermined. The table came from immunoSEQ multiplex PCR; TCRdb's copy has only in-frame clones and leaves some out. Of tens of thousands of clones listed, less than 95% were seen once; the top ten hold about 3.4%. These data originate in a study of T cell therapy after organ transplantation. Findings of the study overall: Post-therapy reconstitution appeared to include transferred and endogenous clonotypes.

The CDR3 has 14 residues. V lost 5 bases to trimming and J lost 0 bases; unmatched junction nucleotides: 3. Germline CDR1 is LNHDA and CDR2 is SQIVND (reference sequence). Material: CD8+ T cells from blood, obtained before autologous CMV-specific T cell therapy. The source is a human patient who had received a solid organ transplant and had CMV disease. This sequence joins TRBV19 and TRBJ2-7, with 8 bases lining up with TRBD2. CDR3 loop: CASSPSGSSYEQYF. CDR3 coding DNA: TGTGCCAGTAGTCCAAGCGGGAGCTCCTACGAGCAGTACTTC.